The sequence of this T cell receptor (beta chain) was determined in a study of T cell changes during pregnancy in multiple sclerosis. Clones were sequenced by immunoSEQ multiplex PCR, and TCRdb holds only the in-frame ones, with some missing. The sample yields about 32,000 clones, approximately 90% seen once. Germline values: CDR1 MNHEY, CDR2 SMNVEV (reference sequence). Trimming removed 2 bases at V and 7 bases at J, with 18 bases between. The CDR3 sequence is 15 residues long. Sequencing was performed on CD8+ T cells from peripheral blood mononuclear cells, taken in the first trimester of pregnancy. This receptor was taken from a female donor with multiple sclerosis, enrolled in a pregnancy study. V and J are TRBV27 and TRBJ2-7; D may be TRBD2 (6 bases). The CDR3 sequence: CASSLGGSLSWEQYF. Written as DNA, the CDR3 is TGTGCCAGCAGTTTAGGGGGGTCCCTTTCTTGGGAGCAGTACTTC.